The entry below describes one T cell receptor (beta chain). Its antigen remains unknown. The treatment denotes: approximately 18 received Ad26.COV2.S at low or high dose, single or two shots; about five received placebo; per-sample allocation not given. Each sample was drawn 63 days after the first injection (of vaccine or placebo). The data stem from a study of Ad26.COV2.S vaccination and SARS-CoV-2 variants. Study findings and constraints: The authors reported substantial breadth in spike-specific CD8+ and CD4+ T cell responses after vaccination.

Profiling relied on immunoSEQ multiplex PCR, and the TCRdb table lists in-frame clones only, not all of them. Among hundreds of thousands of clones listed, 86% were seen once. The sequencing here drew on peripheral blood, taken in a trial of Ad26.COV2.S vaccine versus placebo. The source of this sequence is a person between 18 and 60 years old who received the Ad26.COV2.S COVID-19 vaccine or a placebo.

The CDR3 DNA sequence: TGTGCCAGCAGTTTCCCCCGACTAGCGCGGGGGGAGCTGTTTTTT. This translates into CASSFPRLARGELFF. This chain uses TRBV28 with TRBJ2-2; 8 bases are a match to TRBD2. Per the germline V gene, CDR1 is MDHEN and CDR2 is SYDVKM. The CDR3 consists of 15 residues. V lost 3 bases, J lost 8 bases, and 8 bases stayed unmatched.